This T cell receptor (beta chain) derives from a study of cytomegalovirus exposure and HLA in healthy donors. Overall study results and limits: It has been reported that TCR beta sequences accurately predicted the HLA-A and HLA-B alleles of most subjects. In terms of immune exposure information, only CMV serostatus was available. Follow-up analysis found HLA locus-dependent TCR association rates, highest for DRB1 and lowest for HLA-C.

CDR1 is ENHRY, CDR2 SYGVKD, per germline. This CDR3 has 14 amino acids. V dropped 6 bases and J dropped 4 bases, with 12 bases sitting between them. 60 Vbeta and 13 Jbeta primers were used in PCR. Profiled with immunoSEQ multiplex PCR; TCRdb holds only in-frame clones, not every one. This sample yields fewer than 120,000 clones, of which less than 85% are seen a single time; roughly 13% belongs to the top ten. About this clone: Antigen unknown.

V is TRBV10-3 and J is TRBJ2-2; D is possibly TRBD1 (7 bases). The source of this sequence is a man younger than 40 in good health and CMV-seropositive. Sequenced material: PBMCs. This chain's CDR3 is CAIRTQGGTGELFF. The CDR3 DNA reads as TGTGCCATCAGGACTCAGGGGGGCACCGGGGAGCTGTTTTTT.